This T cell receptor beta chain comes out of a study of tumor and adjacent non-tumor tissue in lung cancer. Study overall: Patients comprised 12 adenocarcinoma, 2 squamous cell carcinoma and 1 small cell lung cancer. Study-wide results and caveats: In normal lung, the top 100 clones were significantly more dominant than in tumor. Tumor TCR diversity, when higher, was linked to shorter survival. TCR diversity was significantly greater in tumor than normal lung tissue.

Notes on this clonotype: The antigen is undetermined. At one end, the junction sequence differs from germline, possibly due to a read error.

TCRbeta libraries were built with three rounds of nested PCR, modified from ARM-PCR. TCRdb reanalysed the multiplex PCR reads using MiXCR and keeps one entry per CDR3 protein. In the table there are about 200,000 distinct CDR3 sequences, 71% of which are singletons. CDR3 length: 15 residues. Germline CDR1 and CDR2: MNHNS and SASEGT. This sample's RNA came from whole unsorted tissue. The sequencing sample was made of lung tumor tissue. The source of this sequence is a man in his sixties with non-small cell lung cancer. This chain uses TRBV6-1 with TRBJ2-1, with TRBD2 matching 8 bases. The CDR3 reads CASSEDSGLDHEQFF. The CDR3 nucleotides are TGTGCCAGCAGCGAAGACTCGGGACTAGATCATGAGCAGTTCTTC.